The 28 T cell receptor beta chains below all came from one sample that was sequenced in a study of cytotoxic CD8 clonotypes in ibrutinib-treated CLL. The method was immunoSEQ multiplex PCR; TCRdb's version includes in-frame clones alone and lacks a portion of them. The table includes about 200,000 clones, 75% to 80% detected once. The starting material was PBMCs, obtained after 12 months of ibrutinib treatment. These receptors all stem from a human donor with chronic lymphocytic leukemia.

The rearrangement links TRBV28 to TRBJ2-6; tentatively, D is TRBD2 (5 bases). The germline V and J ends were trimmed by 6 bases and 3 bases, with 12 bases remaining between them. CDR3 length: 15 residues. CDR1 and CDR2 (germline): MDHEN, SYDVKM. The CDR3 loop is CASRSAADGANVLTF. The CDR3 DNA is TGTGCCAGCAGATCGGCAGCGGATGGGGCCAACGTCCTGACTTTC.

The J gene is TRBJ2-7, the V gene TRBV4-2, with 9 bases that match TRBD1. The CDR3 spans 14 residues. Per the germline V gene, CDR1 is LGHNA and CDR2 is YNFKEQ. Trimming at V came to 6 bases and at J to 3 bases, leaving 6 bases not matched to a gene. The CDR3 region is CASRGSGQGYEQYF. The CDR3 DNA follows: TGTGCCAGCAGGGGCTCGGGACAGGGCTACGAGCAGTACTTC.

The chain combines TRBV5-1 with TRBJ1-6, with D unresolved. CDR1 and CDR2 from the germline V gene are SGHRS and YFSETQ. V lost 4 bases and J 9 bases, leaving 14 bases between the germline ends. The CDR3 length is 14 residues. DNA for the CDR3: TGCGCCAGCAGCATCAAGTTGGTGGGTTCACCCCTCCACTTT. Amino acid sequence: CASSIKLVGSPLHF.

The V call is TRBV15, the J call TRBJ1-2; D unclear. The CDR3 length is 16 residues. Germline CDR1 reads LNHNV; CDR2 reads YYDKDF (reference sequence). V lost 0 bases and J lost 2, with 13 bases in between. Here the CDR3 reads CATSRDLTGFNYGYTF. CDR3 DNA: TGTGCCACCAGCAGAGATTTGACTGGGTTCAACTATGGCTACACCTTC.

This chain uses TRBV4-1 with TRBJ1-2; D perhaps matches TRBD1 (6 bases). V lost 6 bases and J 8 bases, leaving 13 bases between the germline ends. The CDR3 runs 12 residues. The germline V gene has CDR1 MGHRA and CDR2 YSYEKL. The DNA of the CDR3 is TGCGCCAGCAGACTACAGGGAGGCGGCTACACCTTC. Residues: CASRLQGGGYTF.

This chain's CDR3 is CASSVSGREETQYF. CDR3 DNA: TGTGCCAGCAGCGTTAGCGGGAGGGAAGAGACCCAGTACTTC. The chain uses TRBV9 and TRBJ2-5; TRBD2 agrees at 11 bases. The CDR3 is 14 amino acids. The germline V gene encodes CDR1 SGDLS and CDR2 YYNGEE. The J segment lost 3 bases and the V segment lost 2 bases, leaving 0 bases of the junction unmatched.

This clone was found many times. The rearrangement uses TRBV6-5 and TRBJ1-5; tentative D call: TRBD1 (6 bases). V was clipped by 5 bases and J by 3 bases, with 14 bases between them. CDR3 size: 15 residues. The V gene's germline CDR1 is MNHEY and CDR2 SVGAGI. In nucleotides, the CDR3 is TGTGCCAGCAGTGGTCGACAGGCACACAATCAGCCCCAGCATTTT. Translated: CASSGRQAHNQPQHF.

The V call is TRBV5-6, the J call TRBJ1-1; 7 bases are a match to TRBD1. Germline V gene data show CDR1 as SGHDT and CDR2 as YYEEEE. The CDR3 is made up of 14 amino acids. Trimming took 4 bases from V and 11 from J; bases not matched to a gene: 14. CDR3 nucleotides: TGTGCCAGCAGCCTTACTCTCGACAGGGTTCACGCTTTCTTT. As protein: CASSLTLDRVHAFF.

The rearrangement joins TRBV5-1 to TRBJ1-1; 8 positions agree with TRBD1. CDR3 length: 15 amino acids. Germline V gene lookup returns CDR1 SGHRS and CDR2 YFSETQ. The V and J ends lost 0 bases and 3 bases, in that order; junction bases with no gene match: 4. CDR3 residues: CASSLGAGGYTEAFF. Written as DNA, the CDR3 is TGCGCCAGCAGCTTGGGGGCAGGGGGCTACACTGAAGCTTTCTTT.

The chain employs TRBV27 and TRBJ2-7, with TRBD2 identical over 7 bases. V gave up 6 bases and J gave up 1 base; unmatched junction bases: 3. CDR1 MNHEY and CDR2 SMNVEV come from the germline V gene (reference sequence). CDR3 length: 13 residues. The CDR3: CASSPSGSYEQYF. Written as DNA, the CDR3 is TGTGCCAGCAGCCCTAGCGGTTCCTACGAGCAGTACTTC.

J is TRBJ1-2 and V is TRBV30; D is ambiguous. Per the germline V gene, CDR1 is GTSNPN and CDR2 is SVGIG (reference sequence). This CDR3 has 13 amino acids. The V end was cut by 2 bases, the J end by 2 bases, with 9 bases between. The CDR3 sequence is CAWSRQVNYGYTF. CDR3 coding DNA: TGTGCCTGGAGTAGGCAGGTCAACTATGGCTACACCTTC.

This chain joins TRBV9 and TRBJ2-2; tentatively, D is TRBD2 (6 bases). This CDR3 has 17 residues. V was cut by 3 bases and J by 2 bases, with 17 bases left in between. Germline values: CDR1 SGDLS, CDR2 YYNGEE. The CDR3: CASSGVGRTGNTGELFF. The CDR3 coding sequence is TGTGCCAGCAGCGGGGTGGGGAGGACCGGCAACACCGGGGAGCTGTTTTTT.

The chain recombines TRBV5-1 with TRBJ2-7; D is unclear. The CDR3 consists of 13 residues. CDR1 and CDR2 from the germline V gene are SGHRS and YFSETQ. V was cut by 4 bases and J by 5 bases, with 13 bases left in between. CDR3 protein: CASSPGPGDEQYF. In DNA, the CDR3 is TGCGCCAGCAGCCCAGGACCTGGGGACGAGCAGTACTTC.

The chain carries TRBV5-1 and TRBJ1-1; the D gene is possibly TRBD1 (6 bases). V lost 0 bases to trimming and J lost 5 bases, with 17 bases between them. Germline CDR1 reads SGHRS; CDR2 reads YFSETQ. This CDR3 region has 16 residues. The CDR3 region has the DNA TGCGCCAGCAGCTTGGAGGGGATACAGGGAGGGACTGAAGCTTTCTTT. It specifies CASSLEGIQGGTEAFF.

The chain recombines TRBV7-6 with TRBJ1-2, with D tentatively TRBD1 (5 bases). The V gene lost 1 base and the J gene lost 8 bases, with 23 bases spanning the gap. The CDR3 is 17 amino acids. Germline loops: CDR1 SGHVS, CDR2 FNYEAQ. The CDR3 loop reads CASSLDPRGQGSGGYTF. CDR3 bases: TGTGCCAGCAGCTTAGACCCCCGAGGTCAGGGAAGTGGAGGCTACACCTTC.

Concerning this clone: Relative to the germline gene, one junction end is altered; a read error may explain this. The rearrangement uses TRBV7-9 and TRBJ1-5; D is undetermined. The germline gives CDR1 SEHNR, CDR2 FQNEAQ (reference sequence). The CDR3 has 14 amino acids. The CDR3 loop is CASSPKAGKQPQHF. In DNA form, the CDR3 reads TGTGCCAGCTCTCCCAAGGCGGGCAAGCAGCCCCAGCATTTT.

The chain joins TRBV18 to TRBJ2-4; TRBD2 matches at 8 bases. CDR3 size: 14 residues. J was trimmed by 6 bases and V by 6 bases; bases with no gene match: 7. The germline V gene encodes CDR1 KGHSH and CDR2 LQKENI. CDR3 nucleotides: TGTGCCAGCTCGACTCCGGGACTAGGAAACATTCAGTACTTC. Translating gives CASSTPGLGNIQYF. Complete variable domain (other parts from reference TRBV18 and TRBJ2-4): NAGVMQNPRHLVRRRGQEARLRCSPMKGHSHVYWYRQLPEEGLKFMVYLQKENIIDESGMPKERFSAEFPKEGPSILRIQQVVRGDSAAYFCASSTPGLGNIQYFGAGTRLSVL.

This chain connects TRBV10-3 to TRBJ2-7; maybe TRBD1 (5 bases). Trimming removed 4 bases from V and 5 bases from J, with 9 bases in between. Per the germline V gene, CDR1 is ENHRY and CDR2 is SYGVKD. The CDR3 has 12 residues. The CDR3, as DNA: TGTGCCATCAGTGGCCCAGGGAACGAGCAGTACTTC. Translated: CAISGPGNEQYF.

This chain links TRBV7-6 with TRBJ2-7; tentatively, D is TRBD1 or TRBD2 (6 bases each). CDR3 length: 14 residues. Germline assignment: CDR1 SGHVS and CDR2 FNYEAQ. V gave up 1 base and J gave up 7 bases, with 14 bases separating them. CDR3 protein: CASSLVARGGEQYF. The CDR3 nucleotides read TGTGCCAGCAGCTTAGTAGCCAGGGGAGGAGAGCAGTACTTC.

The chain couples TRBV30 to TRBJ2-7, with a weak D call TRBD1 (6 bases). Deletions cut 5 bases from V and 2 bases from J, with 13 bases between. This CDR3 has 13 residues. Germline V gene sequence: CDR1 GTSNPN, CDR2 SVGIG (reference sequence). CDR3 coding DNA: TGTGCCTGGTATCAGGACAGCACCTACGAGCAGTACTTC. This gives the protein CAWYQDSTYEQYF.

This clone was seen only a few times. This chain connects TRBV18 to TRBJ1-2; no firm D call. V was shortened by 3 bases and J by 2 bases, with 7 bases between the two germline ends. CDR1 KGHSH and CDR2 LQKENI come from the germline V gene. This CDR3 is built from 13 residues. CDR3 loop: CASSPEGNYGYTF. In nucleotides, the CDR3 is TGTGCCAGCTCACCGGAGGGAAACTATGGCTACACCTTC.

V and J are TRBV7-9 and TRBJ2-7; 7 positions match TRBD2. The V and J ends lost 5 bases and 0 bases, in that order; junction bases with no gene match: 7. This CDR3 is 15 amino acids long. CDR1 is SEHNR and CDR2 is FQNEAQ in the germline V gene (reference sequence). In nucleotides, the CDR3 is TGTGCCAGCAGCAGCGGGACGAAAAGCTCCTACGAGCAGTACTTC. It is translated as CASSSGTKSSYEQYF.

The rearrangement joins TRBV29-1 to TRBJ2-7; the match to TRBD2 covers 7 bases. Germline V gene lookup returns CDR1 SQVTM and CDR2 ANQGSEA. The CDR3 sequence is 13 residues long. Trimming took 5 bases from V and 4 from J; bases not matched to a gene: 8. CDR3 in DNA: TGCAGCGTTCTTGACCCGGGGGGTTACGAGCAGTACTTC. It yields the protein CSVLDPGGYEQYF.

The chain couples TRBV7-9 to TRBJ1-1, with D uncertain. CDR3 length equals 14 residues. Looked up from germline, CDR1 is SEHNR and CDR2 is FQNEAQ (reference sequence). The germline V and J ends were trimmed by 1 base and 2 bases, with 8 bases remaining between them. This chain's CDR3 is CASSLEGRNTEAFF. The CDR3 DNA reads TGTGCCAGCAGCTTAGAAGGAAGAAACACTGAAGCTTTCTTT.

This clone was counted only a few times. The gene calls are TRBV6-1 and TRBJ1-6; D not certain. The germline V and J ends were trimmed by 1 base and 5 bases, with 9 bases remaining between them. This CDR3 spans 15 amino acids. Per the germline V gene, CDR1 is MNHNS and CDR2 is SASEGT. The CDR3 bases are TGTGCCAGCAGTGAAGTCTTGTGGAATAATTCACCCCTCCACTTT. Amino acids: CASSEVLWNNSPLHF.

The chain employs TRBV10-2 and TRBJ1-4; D perhaps matches TRBD1 (5 bases). The CDR3 runs 14 residues. Per germline, CDR1 WSHSY and CDR2 SAAADI. Trimming took off 2 bases at V and 6 bases at J, with 10 bases between the two ends. The CDR3 nucleotides read TGCGCCAGCAGTGAGGGGGGGTGGGATGAAAAACTGTTTTTT. Amino acid sequence: CASSEGGWDEKLFF.

About this clone itself: A read error may account for a junction end that differs from germline. The chain employs TRBV7-7 and TRBJ2-5; D gene ambiguous. The germline gives CDR1 SSHAT, CDR2 FNYEAQ (reference sequence). The CDR3 extends over 12 amino acids. The CDR3 sequence is CASSRHGETQYF. CDR3 coding DNA: TGTGCTAGCAGCCGACACGGAGAGACCCAGTACTTC. Using reference TRBV7-7 and TRBJ2-5 for the parts outside the CDR3, the full variable domain is GAGVSQSPRYKVTKRGQDVTLRCDPISSHATLYWYQQALGQGPEFLTYFNYEAQPDKSGLPSDRFSAERPEGSISTLTIQRTEQRDSAMYRCASSRHGETQYFGPGTRLLVL.

The rearrangement joins TRBV7-9 to TRBJ2-5, with D possibly matching TRBD1 (5 bases). The CDR3 spans 13 residues. With 6 bases removed from V and 2 bases from J, the gap between germline ends came to 10 bases. Germline-derived CDR1 and CDR2 are SEHNR and FQNEAQ (reference sequence). This CDR3 reads CASSRQIQETQYF. The CDR3 DNA reads as TGTGCCAGCAGTCGACAGATACAAGAGACCCAGTACTTC.